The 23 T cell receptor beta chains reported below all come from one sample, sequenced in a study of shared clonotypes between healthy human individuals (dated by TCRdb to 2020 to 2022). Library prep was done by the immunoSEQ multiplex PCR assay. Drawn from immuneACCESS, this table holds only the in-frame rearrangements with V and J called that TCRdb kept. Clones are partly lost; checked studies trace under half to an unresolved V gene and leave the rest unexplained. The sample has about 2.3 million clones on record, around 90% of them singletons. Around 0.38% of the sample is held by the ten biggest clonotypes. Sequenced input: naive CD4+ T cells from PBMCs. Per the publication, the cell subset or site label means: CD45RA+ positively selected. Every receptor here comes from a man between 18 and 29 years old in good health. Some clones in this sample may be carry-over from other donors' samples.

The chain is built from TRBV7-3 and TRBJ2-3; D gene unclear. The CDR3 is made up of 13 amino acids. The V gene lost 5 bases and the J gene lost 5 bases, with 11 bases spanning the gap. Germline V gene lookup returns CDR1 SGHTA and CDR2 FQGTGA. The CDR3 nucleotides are TGTGCCAGCAGCCAAGAAGGAGTAGATACGCAGTATTTT. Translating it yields CASSQEGVDTQYF. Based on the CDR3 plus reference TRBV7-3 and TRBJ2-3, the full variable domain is GAGVSQTPSNKVTEKGKYVELRCDPISGHTALYWYRQSLGQGPEFLIYFQGTGAADDSGLPNDRFFAVRPEGSVSTLKIQRTERGDSAVYLCASSQEGVDTQYFGPGTRLTVL.

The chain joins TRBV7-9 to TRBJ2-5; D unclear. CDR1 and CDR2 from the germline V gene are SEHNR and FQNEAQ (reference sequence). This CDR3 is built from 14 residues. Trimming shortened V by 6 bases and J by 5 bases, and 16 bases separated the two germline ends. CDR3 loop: CASRDQGPVETQYF. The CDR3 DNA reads TGTGCCAGCAGGGACCAAGGTCCCGTGGAGACCCAGTACTTC.

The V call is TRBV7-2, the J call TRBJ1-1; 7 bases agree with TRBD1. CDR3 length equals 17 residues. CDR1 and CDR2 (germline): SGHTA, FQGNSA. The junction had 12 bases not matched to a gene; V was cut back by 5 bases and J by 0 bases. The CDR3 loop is CASSPDRELWMNTEAFF. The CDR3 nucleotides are TGTGCCAGCAGCCCTGACAGGGAACTGTGGATGAACACTGAAGCTTTCTTT.

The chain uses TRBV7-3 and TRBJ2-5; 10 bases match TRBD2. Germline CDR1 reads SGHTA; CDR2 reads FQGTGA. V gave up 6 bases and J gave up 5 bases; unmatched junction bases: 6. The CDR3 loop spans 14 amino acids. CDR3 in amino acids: CASSPLAGDETQYF. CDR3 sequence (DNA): TGTGCCAGCAGTCCTCTAGCGGGAGATGAGACCCAGTACTTC. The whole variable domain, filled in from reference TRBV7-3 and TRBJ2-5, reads GAGVSQTPSNKVTEKGKYVELRCDPISGHTALYWYRQSLGQGPEFLIYFQGTGAADDSGLPNDRFFAVRPEGSVSTLKIQRTERGDSAVYLCASSPLAGDETQYFGPGTRLLVL.

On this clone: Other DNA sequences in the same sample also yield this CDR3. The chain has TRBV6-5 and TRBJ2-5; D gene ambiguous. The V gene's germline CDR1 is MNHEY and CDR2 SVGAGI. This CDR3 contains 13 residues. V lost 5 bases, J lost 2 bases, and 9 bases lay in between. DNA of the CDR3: TGTGCCAGCAGTCTAACAAGACAAGAGACCCAGTACTTC. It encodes CASSLTRQETQYF.

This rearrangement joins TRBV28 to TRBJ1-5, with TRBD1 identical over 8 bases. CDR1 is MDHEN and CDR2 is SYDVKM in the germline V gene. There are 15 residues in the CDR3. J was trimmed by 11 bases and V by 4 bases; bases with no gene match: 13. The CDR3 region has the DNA TGTGCCAGCAGTTCTCAGGACAGGGCCGTATTATCCCAGCATTTT. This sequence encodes CASSSQDRAVLSQHF.

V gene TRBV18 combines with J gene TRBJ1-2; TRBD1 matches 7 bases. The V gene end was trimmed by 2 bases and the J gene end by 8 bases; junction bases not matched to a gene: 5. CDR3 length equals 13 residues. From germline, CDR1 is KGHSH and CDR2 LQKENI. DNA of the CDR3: TGTGCCAGCTCACCAGAGACAGGGATCGGCTACACCTTC. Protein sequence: CASSPETGIGYTF.

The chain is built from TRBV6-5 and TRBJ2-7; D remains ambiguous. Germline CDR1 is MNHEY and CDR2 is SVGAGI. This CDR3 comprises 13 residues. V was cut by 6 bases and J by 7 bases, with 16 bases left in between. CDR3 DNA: TGTGCCAGCAGGAATCCCCAAAGAACGGAGCAGTACTTC. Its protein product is CASRNPQRTEQYF.

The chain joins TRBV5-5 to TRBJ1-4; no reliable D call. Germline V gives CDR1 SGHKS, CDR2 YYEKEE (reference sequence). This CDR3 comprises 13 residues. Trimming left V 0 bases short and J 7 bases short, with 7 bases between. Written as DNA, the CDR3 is TGTGCCAGCAGCTTGGCTAACAGTGAAAAACTGTTTTTT. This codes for CASSLANSEKLFF.

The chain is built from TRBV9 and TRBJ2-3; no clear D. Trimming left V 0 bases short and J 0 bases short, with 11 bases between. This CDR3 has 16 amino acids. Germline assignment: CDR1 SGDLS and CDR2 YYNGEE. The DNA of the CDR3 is TGTGCCAGCAGCGTAGGAGAAGGGATCAGCACAGATACGCAGTATTTT. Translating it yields CASSVGEGISTDTQYF.

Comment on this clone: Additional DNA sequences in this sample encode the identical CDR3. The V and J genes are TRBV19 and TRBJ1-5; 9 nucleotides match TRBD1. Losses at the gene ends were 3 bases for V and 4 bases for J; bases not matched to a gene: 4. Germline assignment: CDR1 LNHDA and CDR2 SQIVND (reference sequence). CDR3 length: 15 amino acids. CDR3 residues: CASSIGTGSNQPQHF. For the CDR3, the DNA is TGTGCCAGTAGTATTGGGACAGGGAGTAATCAGCCCCAGCATTTT.

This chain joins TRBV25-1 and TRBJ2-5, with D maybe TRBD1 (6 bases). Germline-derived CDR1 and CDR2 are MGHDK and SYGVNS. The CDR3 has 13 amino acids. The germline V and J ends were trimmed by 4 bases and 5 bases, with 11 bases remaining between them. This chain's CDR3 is CASSAQGRETQYF. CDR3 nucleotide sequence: TGTGCCAGCAGTGCACAGGGTCGGGAGACCCAGTACTTC.

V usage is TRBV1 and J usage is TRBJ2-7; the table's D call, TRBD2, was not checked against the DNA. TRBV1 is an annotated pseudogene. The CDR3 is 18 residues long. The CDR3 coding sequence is TGCACCAGCAGCCCCCGCCGGGAGCGCGGGAGCCAACACTACGAGCAGTACTTC. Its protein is CTSSPRRERGSQHYEQYF.

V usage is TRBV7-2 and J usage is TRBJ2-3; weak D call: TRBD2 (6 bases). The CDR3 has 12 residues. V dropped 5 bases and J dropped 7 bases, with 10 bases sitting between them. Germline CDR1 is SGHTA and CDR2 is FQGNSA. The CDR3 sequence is CASSLTSYTQYF. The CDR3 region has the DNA TGTGCCAGCAGCCTTACTAGCTATACGCAGTATTTT.

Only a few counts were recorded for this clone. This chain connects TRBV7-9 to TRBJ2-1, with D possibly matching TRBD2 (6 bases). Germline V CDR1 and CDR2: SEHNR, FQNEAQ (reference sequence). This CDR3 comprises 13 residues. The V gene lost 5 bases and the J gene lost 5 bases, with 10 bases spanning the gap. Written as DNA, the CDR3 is TGTGCCAGCAGCCGGACTAACGACAATGAGCAGTTCTTC. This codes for CASSRTNDNEQFF.

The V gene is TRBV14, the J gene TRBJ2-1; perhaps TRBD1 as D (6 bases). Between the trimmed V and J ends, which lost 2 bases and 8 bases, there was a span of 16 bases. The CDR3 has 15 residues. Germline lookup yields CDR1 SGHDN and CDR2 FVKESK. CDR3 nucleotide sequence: TGTGCCAGCAGCCAATCGGGACATAGCCGCGATGAGCAGTTCTTC. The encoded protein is CASSQSGHSRDEQFF.

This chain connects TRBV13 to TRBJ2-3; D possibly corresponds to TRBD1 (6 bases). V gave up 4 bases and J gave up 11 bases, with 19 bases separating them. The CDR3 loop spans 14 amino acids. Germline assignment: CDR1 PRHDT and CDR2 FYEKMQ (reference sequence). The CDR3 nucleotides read TGTGCCAGCAGCTCTAAACGTGCCTCAGGGGAGCAGTATTTT. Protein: CASSSKRASGEQYF.

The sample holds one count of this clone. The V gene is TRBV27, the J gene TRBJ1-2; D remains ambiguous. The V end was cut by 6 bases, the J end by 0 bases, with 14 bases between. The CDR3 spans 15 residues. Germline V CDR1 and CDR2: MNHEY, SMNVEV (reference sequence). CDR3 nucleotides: TGTGCCAGCAGACCACGGGTTGGGGCTAACTATGGCTACACCTTC. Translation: CASRPRVGANYGYTF.

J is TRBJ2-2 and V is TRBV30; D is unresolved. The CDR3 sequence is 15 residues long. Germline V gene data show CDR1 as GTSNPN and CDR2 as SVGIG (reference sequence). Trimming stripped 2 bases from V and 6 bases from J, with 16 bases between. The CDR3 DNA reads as TGTGCCTGGAGTTCCGGTTCATTGGTCCCCGGGGAGCTGTTTTTT. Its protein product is CAWSSGSLVPGELFF.

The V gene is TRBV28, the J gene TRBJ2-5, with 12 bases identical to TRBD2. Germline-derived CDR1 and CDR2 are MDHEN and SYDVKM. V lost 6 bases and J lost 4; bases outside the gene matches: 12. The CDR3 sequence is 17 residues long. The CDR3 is CASSPSGRAVRVETQYF. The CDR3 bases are TGTGCCAGCAGCCCTAGCGGGAGGGCCGTCCGGGTAGAGACCCAGTACTTC.

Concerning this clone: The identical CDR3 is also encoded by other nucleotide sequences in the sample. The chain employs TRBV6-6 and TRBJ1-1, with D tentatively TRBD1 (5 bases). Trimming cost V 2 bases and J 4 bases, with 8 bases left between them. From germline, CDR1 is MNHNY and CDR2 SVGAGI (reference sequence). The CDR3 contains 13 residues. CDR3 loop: CASSYGGGTEAFF. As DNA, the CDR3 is TGTGCCAGCAGTTACGGGGGAGGCACTGAAGCTTTCTTT.

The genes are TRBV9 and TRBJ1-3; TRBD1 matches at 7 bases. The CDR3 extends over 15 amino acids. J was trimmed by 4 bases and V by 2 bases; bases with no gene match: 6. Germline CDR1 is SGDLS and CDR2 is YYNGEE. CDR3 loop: CASSVGRGLGNTIYF. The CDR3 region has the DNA TGTGCCAGCAGCGTCGGGAGGGGGCTGGGAAACACCATATATTTT.

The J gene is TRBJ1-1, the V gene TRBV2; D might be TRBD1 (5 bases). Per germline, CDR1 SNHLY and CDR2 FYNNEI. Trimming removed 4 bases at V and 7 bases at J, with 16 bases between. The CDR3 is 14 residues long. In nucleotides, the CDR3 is TGTGCCAGCAGTGCCCGGGGCAGGGAAGGTGAAGCTTTCTTT. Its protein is CASSARGREGEAFF.